The subject of this entry is one TCR beta chain. The target antigen is unknown. The data belong to a study of T cell responses to AZD1222 COVID-19 vaccine. Sequenced by immunoSEQ multiplex PCR; TCRdb stores in-frame clones only, minus some. Counted here are 100,000 to 120,000 clones, roughly 87% occurring once; the ten biggest clones make up over 3%. CDR3 length: 14 residues. V dropped 1 base and J dropped 5; count of bases not matched to a gene: 4. The germline gives CDR1 MDHEN, CDR2 SYDVKM. Study-wide results and limits: Spike-specific TCR repertoires showed rising breadth and depth after two AZD1222 doses. Most donors were white British and more were female, and clonal diversity was possibly underestimated.

The sequence came from an adult in good health. V is TRBV28 and J is TRBJ1-1; 7 bases map to TRBD1. The specimen was peripheral blood, collected on day 0 of MenACWY control vaccination. The CDR3 DNA is TGTGCCAGCAGTTTATCAGGGGGGAGGACTGAAGCTTTCTTT. Translating it yields CASSLSGGRTEAFF. The full variable domain, with the rest looked up from reference TRBV28 and TRBJ1-1, is DVKVTQSSRYLVKRTGEKVFLECVQDMDHENMFWYRQDPGLGLRLIYFSYDVKMKEKGDIPEGYSVSREKKERFSLILESASTNQTSMYLCASSLSGGRTEAFFGQGTRLTVV.